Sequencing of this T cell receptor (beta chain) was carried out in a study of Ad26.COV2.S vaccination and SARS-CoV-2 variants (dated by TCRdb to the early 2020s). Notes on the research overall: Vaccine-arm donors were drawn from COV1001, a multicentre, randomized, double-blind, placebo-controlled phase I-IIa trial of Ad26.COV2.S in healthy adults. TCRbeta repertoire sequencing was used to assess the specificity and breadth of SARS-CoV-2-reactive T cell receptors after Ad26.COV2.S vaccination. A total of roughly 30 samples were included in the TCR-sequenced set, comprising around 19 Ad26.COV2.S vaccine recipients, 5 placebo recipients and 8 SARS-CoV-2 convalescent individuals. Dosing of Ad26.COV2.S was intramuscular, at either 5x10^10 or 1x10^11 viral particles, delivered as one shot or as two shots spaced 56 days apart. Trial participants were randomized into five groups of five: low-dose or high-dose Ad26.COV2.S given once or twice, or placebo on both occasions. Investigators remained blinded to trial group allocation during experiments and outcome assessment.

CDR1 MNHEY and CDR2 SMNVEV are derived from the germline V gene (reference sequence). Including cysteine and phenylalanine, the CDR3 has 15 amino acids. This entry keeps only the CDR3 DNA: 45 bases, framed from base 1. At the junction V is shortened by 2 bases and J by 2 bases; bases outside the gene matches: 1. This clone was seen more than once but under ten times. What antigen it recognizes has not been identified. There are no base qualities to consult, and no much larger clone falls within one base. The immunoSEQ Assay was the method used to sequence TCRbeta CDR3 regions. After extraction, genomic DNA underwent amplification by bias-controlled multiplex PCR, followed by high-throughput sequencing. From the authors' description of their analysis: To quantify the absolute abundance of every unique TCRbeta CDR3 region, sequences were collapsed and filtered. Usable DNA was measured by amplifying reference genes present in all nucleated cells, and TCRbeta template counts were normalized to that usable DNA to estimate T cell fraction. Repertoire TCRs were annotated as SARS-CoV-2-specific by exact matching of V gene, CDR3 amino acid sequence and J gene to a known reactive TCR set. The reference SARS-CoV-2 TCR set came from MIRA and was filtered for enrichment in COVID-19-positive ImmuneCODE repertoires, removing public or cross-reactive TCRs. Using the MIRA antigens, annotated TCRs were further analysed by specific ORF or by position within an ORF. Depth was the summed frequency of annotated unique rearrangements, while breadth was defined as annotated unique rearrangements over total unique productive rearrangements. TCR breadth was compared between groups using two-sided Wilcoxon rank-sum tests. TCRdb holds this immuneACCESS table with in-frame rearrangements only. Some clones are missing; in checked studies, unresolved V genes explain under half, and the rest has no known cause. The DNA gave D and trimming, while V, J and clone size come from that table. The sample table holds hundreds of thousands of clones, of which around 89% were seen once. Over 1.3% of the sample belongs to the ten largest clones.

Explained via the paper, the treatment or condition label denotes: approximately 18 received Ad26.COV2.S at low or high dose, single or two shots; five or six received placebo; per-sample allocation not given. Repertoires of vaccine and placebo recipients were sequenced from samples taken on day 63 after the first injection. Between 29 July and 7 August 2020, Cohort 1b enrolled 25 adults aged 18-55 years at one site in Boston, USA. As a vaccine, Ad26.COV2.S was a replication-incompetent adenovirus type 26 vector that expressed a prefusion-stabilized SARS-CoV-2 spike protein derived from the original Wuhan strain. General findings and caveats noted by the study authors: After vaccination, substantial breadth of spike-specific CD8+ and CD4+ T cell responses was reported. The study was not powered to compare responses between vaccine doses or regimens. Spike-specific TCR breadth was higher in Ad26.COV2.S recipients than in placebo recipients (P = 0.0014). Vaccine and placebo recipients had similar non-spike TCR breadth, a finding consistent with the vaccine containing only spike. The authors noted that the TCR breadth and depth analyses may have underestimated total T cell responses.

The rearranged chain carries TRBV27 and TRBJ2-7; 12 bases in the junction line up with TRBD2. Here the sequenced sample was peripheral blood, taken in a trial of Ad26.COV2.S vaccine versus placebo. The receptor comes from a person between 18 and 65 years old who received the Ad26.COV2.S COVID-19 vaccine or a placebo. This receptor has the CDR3 CASSLGLAGTYEQYF. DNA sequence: TGTGCCAGCAGTTTAGGACTAGCGGGAACCTACGAGCAGTACTTC.